The source of this TCR beta chain is a study of quantifying T cell responses using KT2 cells. The wider study: cDNA was made from DNase-treated RNA using alpha and beta constant primers. The second PCR ran as a qPCR until a predetermined fluorescence threshold was reached. Under optimum conditions, T4 ligation efficiency was estimated at more than 8.5%.

The germline V gene encodes CDR1 SNHLY and CDR2 FYNNEI. The CDR3 length is 15 residues. V was clipped by 4 bases and J by 0 bases, with 10 bases between them. The sample is PBMC spiked with counted cells of clone KT2. A range of KT2-to-PBMC ratios was made using fixed PBMC numbers. An oligo carrying a UMI was ligated to the cDNA 3' end. First-round PCR used roughly 4 cycles and beta primers RC1.1 and RC1.2 covering TRBC1 and TRBC2. TCRdb ran MiXCR on the UMI-ligation and nested PCR reads and lists one entry per CDR3 protein. This table holds about 33,000 distinct CDR3 sequences, about 9.4% found once. This clonotype was observed at least ten times.

The rearrangement links TRBV2 to TRBJ1-5; a weak D match, TRBD1 (6 bases). The sequence was collected from a human donor. The sample comprised PBMCs spiked with cells of the T cell clone KT2. The CDR3 loop reads CASSGTEYSNQPQHF. The CDR3 DNA sequence: TGTGCCAGCAGTGGGACAGAATATAGCAATCAGCCCCAGCATTTT.